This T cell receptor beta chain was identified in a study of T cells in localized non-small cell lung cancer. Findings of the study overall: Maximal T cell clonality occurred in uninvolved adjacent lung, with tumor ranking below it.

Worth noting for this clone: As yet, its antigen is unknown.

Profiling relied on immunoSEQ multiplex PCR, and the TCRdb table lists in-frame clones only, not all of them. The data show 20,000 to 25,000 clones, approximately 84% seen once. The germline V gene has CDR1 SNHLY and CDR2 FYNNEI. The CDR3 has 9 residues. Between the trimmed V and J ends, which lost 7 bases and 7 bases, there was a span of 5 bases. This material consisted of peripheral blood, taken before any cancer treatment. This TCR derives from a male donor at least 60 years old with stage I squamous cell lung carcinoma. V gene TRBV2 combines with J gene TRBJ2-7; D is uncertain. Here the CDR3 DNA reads TGTGCCAGCAAAAGGGAGCAGTACTTC. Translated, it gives CASKREQYF. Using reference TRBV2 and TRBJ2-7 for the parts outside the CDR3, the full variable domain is EPEVTQTPSHQVTQMGQEVILRCVPISNHLYFYWYRQILGQKVEFLVSFYNNEISEKSEIFDDQFSVERPDGSNFTLKIRSTKLEDSAMYFCASKREQYFGPGTRLTVT.